The 21 T cell receptor beta chains given below trace back to one sample, sequenced in a study of blood T cell repertoires in COVID-19 (dated by TCRdb to the early 2020s). The method behind the library was the immunoSEQ multiplex PCR assay. As stored in TCRdb, this immuneACCESS dataset retains in-frame rearrangements with V and J assigned. A fraction of the clones does not appear; measured against another copy, unresolved V genes explain less than half of the discrepancy, and the remainder lacks a known reason. Here the sample has approximately 82,000 clones; around four fifths occur a single time. The ten largest clones represent 15% to 20% of the sample. The sequenced sample consisted of peripheral blood. The source of these receptors is a woman aged 55 to 70 with acute or convalescent COVID-19.

The V and J genes are TRBV6-2 or TRBV6-3 and TRBJ2-3; TRBD2 matches at 9 bases. The junction had 9 bases not matched to a gene; V was cut back by 2 bases and J by 9 bases. This CDR3 comprises 15 residues. CDR1 is MNHEY and CDR2 is SVGEGT in the germline V gene. The CDR3 sequence: CASSYPSGASETQYF. The CDR3, as DNA: TGTGCCAGCAGTTACCCTAGCGGGGCTTCCGAAACGCAGTATTTT.

This CDR3 is CASSLDVDALAGYNEQFF. The CDR3 coding sequence is TGCGCCAGCAGCTTGGACGTGGACGCACTAGCGGGCTACAATGAGCAGTTCTTC. V is TRBV5-1 and J is TRBJ2-1; 9 bases align to TRBD2. V lost 0 bases, J lost 3 bases, and 10 bases stayed unmatched. CDR1 and CDR2 from the germline V gene are SGHRS and YFSETQ. The CDR3 has 18 residues.

This clone was seen only once. The rearrangement links TRBV7-9 to TRBJ1-3; no clear D. CDR1 is SEHNR, CDR2 FQNEAQ, per germline (reference sequence). The ends were cut back, 8 bases at V and 0 bases at J, with 11 bases in the middle. The CDR3 contains 14 residues. This chain's CDR3 is CASVSELSGNTIYF. CDR3 coding DNA: TGTGCCAGCGTATCGGAGCTCTCTGGAAACACCATATATTTT.

This chain connects TRBV3-1 (or the pseudogene TRBV3-2) to TRBJ1-2; TRBD1 agrees at 8 bases. The CDR3 sequence is 15 residues long. V was clipped by 4 bases and J by 1 base; unmatched bases: 5. Germline V gives CDR1 LGHDT, CDR2 YNNKEL (reference sequence). CDR3 nucleotides: TGTGCCAGCAGCCGCGGACAGGGCTTTAACTATGGCTACACCTTC. Encoded protein: CASSRGQGFNYGYTF.

The rearrangement links TRBV2 to TRBJ1-5; 8 bases map to TRBD1. With 4 bases clipped from V and 4 bases from J, the junction kept 6 bases outside the gene matches. The CDR3 runs 15 residues. Germline assignment: CDR1 SNHLY and CDR2 FYNNEI. CDR3 bases: TGTGCCAGCAGTGCGTCTACAGGGGGGAATCAGCCCCAGCATTTT. This translates into CASSASTGGNQPQHF.

This clone was counted between two and nine times. The chain employs TRBV5-1 and TRBJ2-2, with D possibly TRBD1 on 7 matching bases. Trimming removed 1 base at V and 7 bases at J, with 14 bases between. The CDR3 extends over 15 amino acids. Germline CDR1 SGHRS, CDR2 YFSETQ. The CDR3 coding sequence is TGCGCCAGCAGCTTGTCCCAGGGGGGAGTCGGGGAGCTGTTTTTT. Protein sequence: CASSLSQGGVGELFF.

The gene calls are TRBV2 and TRBJ1-2; D remains ambiguous. V was pared by 5 bases and J by 5 bases, with 9 bases between. There are 12 residues in the CDR3. The V gene's germline CDR1 is SNHLY and CDR2 FYNNEI. Here the CDR3 DNA reads TGTGCCAGCAGTCCGGAGAGATATGGCTACACCTTC. Its translation is CASSPERYGYTF. Based on the CDR3 plus reference TRBV2 and TRBJ1-2, the full variable domain is EPEVTQTPSHQVTQMGQEVILRCVPISNHLYFYWYRQILGQKVEFLVSFYNNEISEKSEIFDDQFSVERPDGSNFTLKIRSTKLEDSAMYFCASSPERYGYTFGSGTRLTVV.

CDR3 sequence: CASSLDRAHSNTEAFF. CDR3 nucleotides: TGTGCCAGCAGCTTAGACAGGGCGCATTCGAACACTGAAGCTTTCTTT. The chain couples TRBV7-8 to TRBJ1-1; the D gene is possibly TRBD1 (6 bases). The germline CDR1 and CDR2 sequences are SGHVS and FQNEAQ. This CDR3 contains 16 residues. V lost 1 base and J 1 base, leaving 13 bases between the germline ends.

The CDR3 coding sequence is TGTGCCAGCAGCTTAGTCGGGGCCTACAATGAGCAGTTCTTC. Protein sequence: CASSLVGAYNEQFF. J is TRBJ2-1 and V is TRBV7-8, with a weak D call TRBD2 (5 bases). The CDR3 sequence is 14 residues long. The V end was cut by 1 base, the J end by 2 bases, with 6 bases between. Per the germline V gene, CDR1 is SGHVS and CDR2 is FQNEAQ.

The V gene is TRBV7-8, the J gene TRBJ1-5, with 7 bases fitting TRBD1. V lost 5 bases, J lost 2 bases, and 6 bases stayed unmatched. CDR3 length equals 15 residues. Germline lookup yields CDR1 SGHVS and CDR2 FQNEAQ. This CDR3 reads CASSRIRGGNQPQHF. CDR3 DNA sequence: TGTGCCAGCAGCCGAATCAGGGGGGGCAATCAGCCCCAGCATTTT. Drawing the rest from reference TRBV7-8 and TRBJ1-5, the complete variable domain is GAGVSQSPRYKVAKRGQDVALRCDPISGHVSLFWYQQALGQGPEFLTYFQNEAQLDKSGLPSDRFFAERPEGSVSTLKIQRTQQEDSAVYLCASSRIRGGNQPQHFGDGTRLSIL.

The gene calls are TRBV21-1 and TRBJ1-2; TRBD1, as called in the table, went unchecked against the DNA. TRBV21-1 is deemed a pseudogene. The CDR3 has 14 amino acids. The CDR3, as DNA: TGTGCCAGCAGCAGGACAGGCGGGACCTATGGCTACACCTTC. Protein product: CASSRTGGTYGYTF.

There are a few counts of this clone. The genes are TRBV6-2 or TRBV6-3 and TRBJ1-1; D perhaps matches TRBD1 (5 bases). Trimming left V 0 bases short and J 10 bases short, with 15 bases between. The CDR3 covers 14 residues. CDR1 MNHEY and CDR2 SVGEGT come from the germline V gene. The CDR3, as DNA: TGTGCCAGCAGTTACTCGGGAGGGGAGGGATTAGCTTTCTTT. The encoded protein is CASSYSGGEGLAFF.

This chain joins TRBV5-5 and TRBJ2-5; 14 bases agree with TRBD2. With V trimmed by 4 bases and J by 5 bases, 13 bases remained unmatched. Germline lookup yields CDR1 SGHKS and CDR2 YYEKEE (reference sequence). The length of the CDR3 is 18 residues. The DNA for the CDR3 is TGTGCCAGCAGCGTATTCAGACTAGCGGGAGGGGAGGGGGAGACCCAGTACTTC. Translating it yields CASSVFRLAGGEGETQYF.

This sequence joins TRBV19 and TRBJ1-2; TRBD1 is a possible D gene (6 bases). V lost 3 bases to trimming and J lost 2 bases, with 16 bases between them. Looked up from germline, CDR1 is LNHDA and CDR2 is SQIVND (reference sequence). The CDR3 has 16 residues. CDR3 nucleotides: TGTGCCAGTAGTATCGCCCGGGGGGCTCAGAACTATGGCTACACCTTC. This sequence encodes CASSIARGAQNYGYTF.

The gene calls are TRBV6-1 and TRBJ2-4, with a possible D match to TRBD2 (7 bases). V lost 0 bases, J lost 2 bases, and 14 bases lay in between. This CDR3 contains 17 residues. CDR1 and CDR2 from the germline V gene are MNHNS and SASEGT. The CDR3 region is CASSEALAGAPKNIQYF. The CDR3 DNA is TGTGCCAGCAGTGAAGCCTTGGCGGGGGCCCCCAAAAACATTCAGTACTTC.

The V gene is TRBV19, the J gene TRBJ1-2; 9 bases agree with TRBD1. The germline gives CDR1 LNHDA, CDR2 SQIVND (reference sequence). This CDR3 comprises 17 residues. The trim removed 3 bases at V and 4 bases at J, leaving 12 bases unmatched. The CDR3 reads CASSMPAGTGFVYGYTF. CDR3 sequence (DNA): TGTGCCAGTAGTATGCCAGCCGGGACAGGGTTTGTCTATGGCTACACCTTC.

The chain has TRBV29-1 and TRBJ1-2, with 8 positions matching TRBD1. CDR3 length: 14 amino acids. J gave up 8 bases and V 1 base, and 9 bases lay outside the gene matches. Germline values: CDR1 SQVTM, CDR2 ANQGSEA. Here the CDR3 DNA reads TGCAGCGTTGAAGGCTTGGCACAGGGGGACGGCTACACCTTC. Translation: CSVEGLAQGDGYTF. The variable domain in full, completed from reference TRBV29-1 and TRBJ1-2, reads SAVISQKPSRDICQRGTSLTIQCQVDSQVTMMFWYRQQPGQSLTLIATANQGSEATYESGFVIDKFPISRPNLTFSTLTVSNMSPEDSSIYLCSVEGLAQGDGYTFGSGTRLTVV.

The chain recombines TRBV20-1 with TRBJ1-6, with 7 bases fitting TRBD1. The junction had 8 bases not matched to a gene; V was cut back by 3 bases and J by 9 bases. Per germline, CDR1 DFQATT and CDR2 SNEGSKA (reference sequence). The length of the CDR3 is 14 residues. The CDR3 coding sequence is TGCAGTGCTAGTTTAGGGGGCCCAACTTCACCCCTCCACTTT. Its translation is CSASLGGPTSPLHF.

This chain uses TRBV6-6 with TRBJ1-5; D not certain. V gave up 7 bases and J gave up 5 bases, with 6 bases separating them. The CDR3 runs 11 residues. CDR1 is MNHNY, CDR2 SVGAGI, per germline (reference sequence). In DNA form, the CDR3 reads TGTGCCAGCAAGGGAGATCAGCCCCAGCATTTT. Its translation: CASKGDQPQHF.

A single count supports this clone. The chain recombines TRBV2 with TRBJ2-2; 7 bases are a match to TRBD1. CDR1 is SNHLY, CDR2 FYNNEI, per germline. The CDR3 is 14 amino acids. V was clipped by 8 bases and J by 2 bases; unmatched bases: 5. The CDR3 nucleotides are TGTGCCAGCGGAAGGACAGGTAACACCGGGGAGCTGTTTTTT. Translating gives CASGRTGNTGELFF.

The V call is TRBV3-1 (or the pseudogene TRBV3-2), the J call TRBJ2-7; 9 nucleotides agree with TRBD2. V lost 3 bases and J lost 2; bases outside the gene matches: 2. This CDR3 is 14 amino acids long. Germline V lookup: CDR1 LGHDT, CDR2 YNNKEL (reference sequence). The CDR3 sequence: CASSHGTSTYEQYF. For the CDR3, the DNA is TGTGCCAGCAGCCATGGGACTAGCACCTACGAGCAGTACTTC.